Listed below are T cell receptor beta chains from one sample, sequenced in a study of T-cell reconstitution after alpha-beta-depleted transplantation in children. TCRdb fed the PCR reads into MiXCR, producing one record per CDR3 protein. The table lists about 300,000 distinct CDR3 sequences, about 9.5% of them singletons. Specimen: PBMCs, collected before TCRalphabeta/CD19-depleted stem cell transplant. These receptors were obtained from a boy younger than two with acute myeloid leukemia, due to receive a stem cell transplant. Both conserved end residues are part of each CDR3. Fields, in order: CDR3 length, V gene, clone size, D gene, J gene, CDR3 protein, CDR3 DNA. The D gene is left open where the match is weak. Clone size, where shown, is once, few, many, or a class for clones that have expanded.

15	TRBV28	many	-	TRBJ1-2	CASSSIFQGSYGYTF	TGTGCCAGCAGTTCAATCTTCCAGGGAAGCTATGGCTACACCTTC
13	TRBV7-2	many	TRBD2	TRBJ2-1	CASSFGRANEQFF	TGTGCCAGCAGCTTCGGGAGGGCCAATGAGCAGTTCTTC
14	TRBV29-1	many	TRBD1	TRBJ1-2	CSVGGGTGKYGYTF	TGCAGCGTTGGGGGGGGGACAGGGAAATATGGCTACACCTTC
15	TRBV20-1	many	-	TRBJ1-3	CSARLGGDSGNTIYF	TGCAGTGCTAGACTCGGCGGAGACTCTGGAAACACCATATATTTT
13	TRBV24-1	many	-	TRBJ2-5	CATSDHTGETQYF	TGTGCCACCAGTGATCACACAGGGGAGACCCAGTACTTC
14	TRBV12-3/TRBV12-4	many	TRBD2	TRBJ2-7	CASSPRLAAYEQYF	TGTGCCAGCAGTCCGAGACTAGCGGCCTACGAGCAGTACTTC
16	TRBV7-2	many	-	TRBJ2-2	CASSLEGGTYTGELFF	TGTGCCAGCAGCTTAGAAGGAGGGACTTACACCGGGGAGCTGTTTTTT
13	TRBV20-1	many	-	TRBJ1-2	CSARGAPRYGYTF	TGCAGTGCTAGAGGGGCCCCGAGGTATGGCTACACCTTC
14	TRBV14	few	TRBD2	TRBJ2-1	CASSRKRENNEQFF	TGTGCCAGCAGCCGAAAGCGGGAGAACAATGAGCAGTTCTTC
15	TRBV18	many	TRBD1	TRBJ2-7	CASSPQQGPSYEQYF	TGTGCCAGCTCACCACAACAGGGGCCCTCCTACGAGCAGTACTTC
15	TRBV6-1	-	-	TRBJ2-1	CASKTSAVFYNEQFF	TGTGCCAGCAAAACCTCAGCGGTATTTTACAATGAGCAGTTCTTC
14	TRBV28	many	-	TRBJ2-5	CASSLQIGQETQYF	TGTGCCAGCAGTCTCCAAATAGGTCAAGAGACCCAGTACTTC
12	TRBV3-1	-	-	TRBJ2-3	CASSQDASAQYF	TGTGCCAGCAGCCAAGATGCTAGTGCGCAGTATTTT
16	TRBV5-3	-	-	TRBJ1-1	CARSFTFQGGNTEAFF	TGTGCCAGAAGCTTCACCTTCCAGGGCGGCAACACTGAAGCTTTCTTT
13	TRBV29-1	many	-	TRBJ2-3	CSVEGSSTDTQYF	TGCAGCGTTGAAGGATCTAGCACAGATACGCAGTATTTT
14	TRBV25-1	many	TRBD1	TRBJ2-1	CASRGRDRDNEQFF	TGTGCCAGCAGGGGCCGGGACAGAGACAATGAGCAGTTCTTC
13	TRBV7-9	many	-	TRBJ1-1	CASSFGPGTEAFF	TGTGCCAGCAGCTTTGGGCCAGGCACTGAAGCTTTCTTT
14	TRBV10-2	many	TRBD2	TRBJ2-1	CASSLAGHYNEQFF	TGCGCCAGCAGTCTAGCGGGACATTACAATGAGCAGTTCTTC
13	TRBV3-1	many	-	TRBJ2-7	CASSQVNGYEQYF	TGTGCCAGCAGCCAAGTGAACGGGTACGAGCAGTACTTC
14	TRBV5-1	many	TRBD1	TRBJ1-1	CASTLSGGSTEAFF	TGCGCCAGCACCCTGTCAGGGGGCAGCACTGAAGCTTTCTTT
17	TRBV11-3	few	TRBD2	TRBJ2-3	CASSLEGTSRGTDTQYF	TGTGCCAGCAGCTTAGAAGGGACTAGCCGCGGCACAGATACGCAGTATTTT
15	TRBV11-2	few	TRBD1	TRBJ2-1	CASSLGGQANNEQFF	TGTGCCAGCAGCTTAGGGGGACAGGCAAACAATGAGCAGTTCTTC
15	TRBV9	once	-	TRBJ2-3	CASCCGGPGTDTQYF	TGTGCCAGCTGCTGTGGGGGCCCCGGCACAGATACGCAGTATTTT
14	TRBV7-9	few	TRBD2	TRBJ2-3	CASSLKLAADTQYF	TGTGCCAGCAGCTTAAAACTAGCGGCAGATACGCAGTATTTT
14	TRBV19	many	TRBD1	TRBJ2-7	CASGDRGIPYEQYF	TGTGCCAGTGGGGACAGGGGGATCCCCTACGAGCAGTACTTC
14	TRBV5-1	many	-	TRBJ2-7	CASSWEDPSYEQYF	TGCGCCAGCAGCTGGGAGGATCCTTCCTACGAGCAGTACTTC
15	TRBV28	many	-	TRBJ2-2	CASRGRDPNTGELFF	TGTGCCAGCAGGGGCCGGGACCCGAACACCGGGGAGCTGTTTTTT
12	TRBV30	many	-	TRBJ1-5	CAWSRAGQPQHF	TGTGCCTGGAGCCGGGCAGGCCAGCCCCAGCATTTT
13	TRBV19	-	-	TRBJ1-5	CASKQGNNQPQHF	TGTGCCAGTAAACAGGGCAACAATCAGCCCCAGCATTTT
16	TRBV5-1	-	TRBD2	TRBJ2-3	CASSLTSGRPTDTQYF	TGCGCCAGCAGCTTGACTAGCGGGAGGCCCACAGATACGCAGTATTTT
15	TRBV27	many	TRBD2	TRBJ2-7	CASSPLAGLLYKQYF	TGTGCCAGCAGCCCACTAGCGGGGCTACTTTACAAGCAGTACTTC
13	TRBV7-9	-	-	TRBJ2-1	CASSLGLGSEQFF	TGTGCCAGCAGCCTAGGACTTGGTAGTGAGCAGTTCTTC
14	TRBV29-1	once	-	TRBJ1-2	CSVRRDLLASGYTF	TGCAGCGTTCGCCGGGACTTACTAGCCAGCGGCTACACCTTC
18	TRBV5-6	-	TRBD1	TRBJ2-7	CASSAGTGGLLSYYEQYF	TGTGCCAGCAGCGCCGGGACAGGGGGCCTACTTTCCTACTACGAGCAGTACTTC
13	TRBV29-1	many	TRBD1	TRBJ2-7	CSVEYRGTYEQYF	TGCAGCGTTGAATACAGGGGGACCTACGAGCAGTACTTC
16	TRBV7-9	many	-	TRBJ2-1	CASSFTSSAKYNEQFF	TGTGCCAGCAGCTTCACTAGCTCCGCGAAATACAATGAGCAGTTCTTC
14	TRBV20-1	many	-	TRBJ2-7	CSARGHSASYEQYF	TGCAGTGCTAGAGGGCACAGTGCCTCCTACGAGCAGTACTTC
15	TRBV4-3	many	TRBD1	TRBJ1-5	CASSLWTGSNQPQHF	TGCGCCAGCAGCCTATGGACAGGCAGCAATCAGCCCCAGCATTTT
14	TRBV28	few	TRBD1	TRBJ1-1	CASREGQLNTEAFF	TGTGCCAGCAGGGAGGGACAGTTGAACACTGAAGCTTTCTTT
15	TRBV18	-	-	TRBJ2-7	CASSPPGDMFYEQYF	TGTGCCAGCTCACCACCTGGGGACATGTTCTACGAGCAGTACTTC